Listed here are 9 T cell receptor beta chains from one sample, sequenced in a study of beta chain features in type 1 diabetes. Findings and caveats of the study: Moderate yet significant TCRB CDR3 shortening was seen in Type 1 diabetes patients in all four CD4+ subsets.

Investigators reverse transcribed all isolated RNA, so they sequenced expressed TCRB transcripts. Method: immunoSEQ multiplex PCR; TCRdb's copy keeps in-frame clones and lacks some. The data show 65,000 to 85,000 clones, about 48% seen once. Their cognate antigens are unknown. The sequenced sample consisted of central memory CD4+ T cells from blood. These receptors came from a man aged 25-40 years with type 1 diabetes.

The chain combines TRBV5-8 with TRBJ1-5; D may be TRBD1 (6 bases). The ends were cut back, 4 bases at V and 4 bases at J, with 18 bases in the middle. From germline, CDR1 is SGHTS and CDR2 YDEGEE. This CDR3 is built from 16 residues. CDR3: CASSHGTRGGNQPQHF. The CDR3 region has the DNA TGTGCCAGCAGCCACGGGACAAGGGGAGGGAATCAGCCCCAGCATTTT. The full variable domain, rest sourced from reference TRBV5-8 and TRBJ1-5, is EAGVTQSPTHLIKTRGQQATLRCSPISGHTSVYWYQQALGLGLQFLLWYDEGEERNRGNFPPRFSGRQFPNYSSELNVNALELEDSALYLCASSHGTRGGNQPQHFGDGTRLSIL.

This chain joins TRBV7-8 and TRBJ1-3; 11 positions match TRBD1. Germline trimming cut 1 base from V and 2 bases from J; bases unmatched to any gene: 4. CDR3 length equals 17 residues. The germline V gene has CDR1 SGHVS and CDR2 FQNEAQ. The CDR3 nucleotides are TGTGCCAGCAGCTTAGGGGGACAGGGGGTGACTGGAAACACCATATATTTT. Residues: CASSLGGQGVTGNTIYF.

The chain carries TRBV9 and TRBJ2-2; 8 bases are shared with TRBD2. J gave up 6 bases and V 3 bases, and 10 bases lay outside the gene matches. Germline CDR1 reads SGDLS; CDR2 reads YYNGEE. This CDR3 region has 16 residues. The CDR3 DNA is TGTGCCAGCAGCGCCCCCCGGGGGGGCCTGGCCGGGGAGCTGTTTTTT. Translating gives CASSAPRGGLAGELFF.

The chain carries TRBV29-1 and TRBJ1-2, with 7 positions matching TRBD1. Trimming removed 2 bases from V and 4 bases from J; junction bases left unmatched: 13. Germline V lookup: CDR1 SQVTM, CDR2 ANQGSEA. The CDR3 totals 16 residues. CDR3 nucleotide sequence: TGCAGCGTTGAATTTTTGGGCAGGGGGGAAGGCTATGGCTACACCTTC. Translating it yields CSVEFLGRGEGYGYTF.

CDR3 sequence reads: CASSTTGNEQYF. The CDR3, as DNA: TGTGCCAGCAGTACCACAGGAAACGAGCAGTACTTC. The gene calls are TRBV2 and TRBJ2-7, with D possibly TRBD1 on 5 matching bases. The germline gives CDR1 SNHLY, CDR2 FYNNEI. The V gene lost 5 bases and the J gene lost 5 bases, with 10 bases spanning the gap. CDR3 length: 12 residues.

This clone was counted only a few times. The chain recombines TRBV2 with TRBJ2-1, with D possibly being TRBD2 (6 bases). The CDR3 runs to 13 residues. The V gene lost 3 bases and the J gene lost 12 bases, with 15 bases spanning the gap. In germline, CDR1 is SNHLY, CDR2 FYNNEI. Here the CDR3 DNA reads TGTGCCAGCAGTGAGGGACGGTTGGGGGGGCAGTTCTTC. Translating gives CASSEGRLGGQFF.

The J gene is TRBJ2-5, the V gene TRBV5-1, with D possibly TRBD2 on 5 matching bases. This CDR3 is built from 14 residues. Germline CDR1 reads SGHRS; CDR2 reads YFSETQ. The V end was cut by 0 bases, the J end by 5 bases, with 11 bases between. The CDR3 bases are TGCGCCAGCAGCTTGGACGTGGGCGGGGAGACCCAGTACTTC. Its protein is CASSLDVGGETQYF.

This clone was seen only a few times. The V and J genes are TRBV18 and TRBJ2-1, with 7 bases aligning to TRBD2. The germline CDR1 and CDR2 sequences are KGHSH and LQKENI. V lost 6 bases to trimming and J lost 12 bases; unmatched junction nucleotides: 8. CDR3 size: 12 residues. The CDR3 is CASSPGLVWQFF. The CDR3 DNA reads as TGTGCCAGCTCTCCCGGACTAGTTTGGCAGTTCTTC.

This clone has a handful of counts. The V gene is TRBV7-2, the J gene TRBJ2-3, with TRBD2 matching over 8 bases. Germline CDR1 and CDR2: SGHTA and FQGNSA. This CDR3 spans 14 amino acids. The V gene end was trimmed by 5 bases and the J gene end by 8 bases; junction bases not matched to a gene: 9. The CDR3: CASSPGLVGSTQYF. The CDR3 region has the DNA TGTGCCAGCAGCCCGGGACTAGTCGGCTCTACGCAGTATTTT.